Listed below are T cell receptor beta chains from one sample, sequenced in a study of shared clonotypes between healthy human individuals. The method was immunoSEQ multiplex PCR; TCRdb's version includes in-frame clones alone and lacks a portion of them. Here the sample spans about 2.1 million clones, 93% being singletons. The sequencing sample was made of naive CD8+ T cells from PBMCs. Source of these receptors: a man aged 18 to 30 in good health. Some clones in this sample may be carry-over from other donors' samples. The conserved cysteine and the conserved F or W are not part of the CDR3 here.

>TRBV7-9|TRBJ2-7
ATGLADTYEQY
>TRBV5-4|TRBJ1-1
ASSRTGATEEAF
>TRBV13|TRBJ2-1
ASSPASVSEQF
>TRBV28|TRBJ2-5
ASRPRGLAGVGETQY
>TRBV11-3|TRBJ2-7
ASSLDLQALNEQY
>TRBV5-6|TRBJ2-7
ASSLAAGNLRYEQY
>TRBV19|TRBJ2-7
ASSKRGRDEQY
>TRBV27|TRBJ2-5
ASSFNQETQY
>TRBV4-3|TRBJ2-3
ASSQDEEGPSTDTQY
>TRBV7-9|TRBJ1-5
ASSPPSSGGNNQPQH
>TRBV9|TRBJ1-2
ASSVGGTVNYGYT
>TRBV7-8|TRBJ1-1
ASSLATGLMEYTEAF
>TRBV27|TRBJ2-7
ASSLGPSYYEQY
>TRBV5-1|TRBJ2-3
ASGSTAGGDTDTQY
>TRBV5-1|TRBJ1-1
VSSLGQGADTEAF
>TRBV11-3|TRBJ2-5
ASSLGGTHQETQY
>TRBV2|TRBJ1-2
ASGAGGAGINYGYT
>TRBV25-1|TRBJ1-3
ASSAGNTIY
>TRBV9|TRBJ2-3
ASSPYGAGGPGTDTQY
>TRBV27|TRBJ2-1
ASSLSIIFGTEQF
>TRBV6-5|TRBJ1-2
ASSYSLRDVRGYT
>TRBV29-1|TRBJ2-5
SVDRDQQETQY
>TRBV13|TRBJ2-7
ASSLGVSGREGEQY
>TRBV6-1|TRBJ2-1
ATRLDRLANNEQF
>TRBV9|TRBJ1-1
ASSGETGPTEAF
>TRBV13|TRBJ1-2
ASSGRGLPHGYT
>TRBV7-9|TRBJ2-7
ASSRNKGDSYEQY
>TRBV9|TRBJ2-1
ASSGSSGRGQF
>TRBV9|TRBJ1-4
ASSTGSTNEKLF
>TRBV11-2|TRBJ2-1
ASSPTGEHNEQF
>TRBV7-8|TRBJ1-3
ASSSPGVGSGNTIY
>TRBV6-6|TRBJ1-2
ASRGDRDKNYGYT
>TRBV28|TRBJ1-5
ASVHSAGTPYGGNQPQH
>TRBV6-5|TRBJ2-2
ASNAGVTGELF
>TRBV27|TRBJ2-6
ATTDVHSGANVLT
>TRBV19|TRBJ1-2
ASSTEQMDYGYT
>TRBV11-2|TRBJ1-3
ASSLYRATGNTIY
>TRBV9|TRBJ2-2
ASSPSWRERTGELF
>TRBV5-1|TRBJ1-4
ASSQNRDVPYEKLF
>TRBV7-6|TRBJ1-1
ASSPATWQGGTEAF
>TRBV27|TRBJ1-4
ASSLIANEKLF
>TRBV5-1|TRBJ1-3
ASSSGQVAGNTIY
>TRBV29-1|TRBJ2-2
SVERDDTGELF
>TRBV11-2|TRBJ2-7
ASSILGRGDEQY
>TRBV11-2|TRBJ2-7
ASSWAGGHLLEQY
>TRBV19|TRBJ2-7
ASSIALSYEQY